This TCR beta chain was identified during a study of T cells in Graves' hyperthyroidism and ophthalmopathy. Turning to the study itself: Sampling of peripheral blood happened at initial diagnosis, prior to any treatment.

CDR1 MNHNS and CDR2 SASEGT come from the germline V gene. The CDR3 is made up of 15 amino acids. V was clipped by 3 bases and J by 6 bases, with 18 bases between them. Amplification of TCR beta CDR3 regions used RNA as the template. TCR CDR3 regions were first amplified by RT-PCR with HTBI primers. MiXCR was run by TCRdb on the multiplex PCR reads, yielding one entry per CDR3 protein. The sample comprises hundreds of thousands of distinct CDR3 sequences, roughly 15% of which are singletons, and 28% rests with the top ten. Points on this clonotype: As yet, its antigen is unknown. One base away lies a much larger clone, so this may be a sequencing read error.

Study-wide results and caveats: A model of 13 V-J pairs discriminated ophthalmopathy from stable hyperthyroidism.

For the diagnoses, clinical symptoms, serum thyroxine and TRAb, thyroid ultrasound and orbital computed tomography were used. Each 10 ml fresh peripheral blood draw supplied the PBMCs. Sequencing used blood. The rearrangement joins TRBV6-1 to TRBJ2-7; D may be TRBD1 (6 bases). This TCR was recovered from a woman between 18 and 29 years old with Graves' ophthalmopathy. In nucleotides, the CDR3 is TGTGCCAGCAGTGAGGCCCCTCGACAGGACTGCGAGCAGTACTTC. Protein: CASSEAPRQDCEQYF.